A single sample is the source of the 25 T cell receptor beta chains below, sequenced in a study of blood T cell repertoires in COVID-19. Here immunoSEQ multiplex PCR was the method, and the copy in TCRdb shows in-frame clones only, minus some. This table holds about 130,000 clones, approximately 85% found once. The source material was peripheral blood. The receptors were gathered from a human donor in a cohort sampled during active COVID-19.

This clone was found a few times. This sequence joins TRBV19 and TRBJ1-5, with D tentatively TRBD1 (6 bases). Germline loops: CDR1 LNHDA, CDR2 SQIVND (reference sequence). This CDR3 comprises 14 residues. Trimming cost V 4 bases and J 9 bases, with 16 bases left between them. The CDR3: CASSTQGLVLPQHF. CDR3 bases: TGTGCCAGTAGTACTCAGGGGCTGGTTCTGCCCCAGCATTTT.

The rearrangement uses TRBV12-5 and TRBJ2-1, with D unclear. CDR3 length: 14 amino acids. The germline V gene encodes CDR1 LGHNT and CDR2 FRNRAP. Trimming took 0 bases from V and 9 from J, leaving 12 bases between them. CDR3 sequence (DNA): TGTGCTAGTGGTTTGGTACACCTATCGGGTGAGCAGTTCTTC. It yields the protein CASGLVHLSGEQFF. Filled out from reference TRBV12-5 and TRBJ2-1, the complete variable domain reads DARVTQTPRHKVTEMGQEVTMRCQPILGHNTVFWYRQTMMQGLELLAYFRNRAPLDDSGMPKDRFSAEMPDATLATLKIQPSEPRDSAVYFCASGLVHLSGEQFFGPGTRLTVL.

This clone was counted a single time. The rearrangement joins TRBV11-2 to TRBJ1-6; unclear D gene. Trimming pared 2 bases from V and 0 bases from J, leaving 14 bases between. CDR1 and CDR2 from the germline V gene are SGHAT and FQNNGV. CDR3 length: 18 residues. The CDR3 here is CASSLSRVPSSYNSPLHF. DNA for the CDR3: TGTGCCAGCAGCTTAAGTCGGGTACCGAGCTCCTATAATTCACCCCTCCACTTT.

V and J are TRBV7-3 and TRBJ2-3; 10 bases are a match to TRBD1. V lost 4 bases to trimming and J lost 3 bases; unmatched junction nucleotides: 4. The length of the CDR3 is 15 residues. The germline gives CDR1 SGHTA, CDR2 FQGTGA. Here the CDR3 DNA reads TGTGCCAGCAGCTCCGACAGGGGGCGAACAGATACGCAGTATTTT. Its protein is CASSSDRGRTDTQYF. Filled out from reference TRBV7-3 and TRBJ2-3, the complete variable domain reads GAGVSQTPSNKVTEKGKYVELRCDPISGHTALYWYRQSLGQGPEFLIYFQGTGAADDSGLPNDRFFAVRPEGSVSTLKIQRTERGDSAVYLCASSSDRGRTDTQYFGPGTRLTVL.

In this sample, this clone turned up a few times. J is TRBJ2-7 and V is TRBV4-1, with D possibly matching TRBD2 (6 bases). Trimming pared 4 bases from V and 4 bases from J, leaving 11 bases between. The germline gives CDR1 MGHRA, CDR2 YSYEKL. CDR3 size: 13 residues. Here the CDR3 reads CASSPREEYEQYF. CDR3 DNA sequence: TGCGCCAGCAGCCCCAGGGAGGAATACGAGCAGTACTTC.

CDR3 sequence: CASSLAAGTGVGEQYF. CDR3 DNA sequence: TGTGCCAGCAGCTTAGCCGCCGGGACAGGGGTGGGCGAGCAGTACTTC. The chain combines TRBV7-9 with TRBJ2-7, with 10 nucleotides matching TRBD1. CDR3 length: 16 amino acids. Unmatched junction bases numbered 8, after V lost 0 bases and J lost 6 bases. Germline V gene sequence: CDR1 SEHNR, CDR2 FQNEAQ (reference sequence).

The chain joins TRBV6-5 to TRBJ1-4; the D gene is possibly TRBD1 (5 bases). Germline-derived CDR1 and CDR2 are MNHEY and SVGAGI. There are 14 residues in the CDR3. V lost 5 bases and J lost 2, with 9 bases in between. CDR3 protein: CASSRQFTNEKLFF. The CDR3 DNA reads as TGTGCCAGCAGTCGACAGTTCACTAATGAAAAACTGTTTTTT.

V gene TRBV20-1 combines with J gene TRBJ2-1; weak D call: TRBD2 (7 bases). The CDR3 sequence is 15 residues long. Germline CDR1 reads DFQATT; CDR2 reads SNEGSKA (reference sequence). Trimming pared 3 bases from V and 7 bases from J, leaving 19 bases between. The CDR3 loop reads CSASGGGGGRNEQFF. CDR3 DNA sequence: TGCAGTGCTAGTGGCGGGGGCGGTGGGAGGAATGAGCAGTTCTTC.

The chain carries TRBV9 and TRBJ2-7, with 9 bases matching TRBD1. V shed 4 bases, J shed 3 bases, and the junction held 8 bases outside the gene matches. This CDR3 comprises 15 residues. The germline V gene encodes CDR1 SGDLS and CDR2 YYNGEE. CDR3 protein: CASSPRPGQGYEQYF. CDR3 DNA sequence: TGTGCCAGCAGCCCCCGACCGGGACAGGGCTACGAGCAGTACTTC.

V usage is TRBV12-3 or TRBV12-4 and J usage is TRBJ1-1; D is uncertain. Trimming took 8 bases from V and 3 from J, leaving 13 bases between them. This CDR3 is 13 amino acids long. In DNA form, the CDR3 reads TGTGCCAGCGGAAAGGTCCAGGACACTGAAGCTTTCTTT. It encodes CASGKVQDTEAFF.

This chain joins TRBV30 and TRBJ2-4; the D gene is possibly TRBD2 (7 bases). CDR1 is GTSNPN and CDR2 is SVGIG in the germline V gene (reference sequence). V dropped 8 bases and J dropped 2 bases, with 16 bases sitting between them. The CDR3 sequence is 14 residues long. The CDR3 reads CALGGARSKNIQYF. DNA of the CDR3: TGTGCCCTGGGGGGGGCCAGGTCCAAAAACATTCAGTACTTC.

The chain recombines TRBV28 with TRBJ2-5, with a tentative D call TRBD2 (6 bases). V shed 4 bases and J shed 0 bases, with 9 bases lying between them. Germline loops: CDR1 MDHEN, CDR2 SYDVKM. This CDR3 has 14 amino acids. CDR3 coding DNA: TGTGCCAGCAGTTCGGGAGCGGACCAAGAGACCCAGTACTTC. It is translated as CASSSGADQETQYF.

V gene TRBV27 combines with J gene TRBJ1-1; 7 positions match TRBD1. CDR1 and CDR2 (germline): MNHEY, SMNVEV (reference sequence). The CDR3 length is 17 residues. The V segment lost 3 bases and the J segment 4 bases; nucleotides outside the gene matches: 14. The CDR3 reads CASSFLSVGQAGTEAFF. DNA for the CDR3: TGTGCCAGCAGTTTCCTCTCGGTTGGACAGGCCGGCACTGAAGCTTTCTTT.

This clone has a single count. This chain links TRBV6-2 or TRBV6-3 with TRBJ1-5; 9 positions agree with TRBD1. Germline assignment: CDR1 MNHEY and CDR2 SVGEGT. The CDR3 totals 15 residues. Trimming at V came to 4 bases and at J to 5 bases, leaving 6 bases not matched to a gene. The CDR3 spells CASSWGTGSHQPQHF. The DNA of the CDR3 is TGTGCCAGCAGTTGGGGGACAGGGTCACATCAGCCCCAGCATTTT.

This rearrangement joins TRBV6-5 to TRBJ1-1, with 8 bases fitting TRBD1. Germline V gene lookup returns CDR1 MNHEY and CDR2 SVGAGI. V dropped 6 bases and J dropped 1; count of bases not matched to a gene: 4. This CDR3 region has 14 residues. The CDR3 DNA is TGTGCCAGCAGCGTGGGACAGGAGAACACTGAAGCTTTCTTT. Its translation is CASSVGQENTEAFF.

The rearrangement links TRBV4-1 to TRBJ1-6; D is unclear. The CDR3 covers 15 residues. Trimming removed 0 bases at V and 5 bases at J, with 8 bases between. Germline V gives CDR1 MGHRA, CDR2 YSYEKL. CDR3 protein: CASSQDRRDNSPLHF. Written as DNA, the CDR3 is TGCGCCAGCAGCCAAGATCGTCGGGATAATTCACCCCTCCACTTT.

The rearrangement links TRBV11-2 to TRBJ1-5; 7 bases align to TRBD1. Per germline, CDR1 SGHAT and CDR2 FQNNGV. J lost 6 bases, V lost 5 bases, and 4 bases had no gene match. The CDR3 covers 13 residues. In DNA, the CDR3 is TGTGCCAGCAGCACGACAGGGCGTCAGCCCCAGCATTTT. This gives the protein CASSTTGRQPQHF.

The CDR3 nucleotides read TGTGCCAGCAGGGGGGGGTTCGACACTGAAGCTTTCTTT. Translating it yields CASRGGFDTEAFF. This sequence joins TRBV27 and TRBJ1-1; the D gene is possibly TRBD1 (5 bases). The CDR3 covers 13 residues. Trimming left V 6 bases short and J 3 bases short, with 11 bases between. The germline CDR1 and CDR2 sequences are MNHEY and SMNVEV (reference sequence).

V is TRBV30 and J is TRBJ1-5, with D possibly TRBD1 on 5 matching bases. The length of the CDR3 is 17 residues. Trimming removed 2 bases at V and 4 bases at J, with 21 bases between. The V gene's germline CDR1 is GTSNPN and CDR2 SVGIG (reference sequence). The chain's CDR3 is CAWSRSRGGRDNQPQHF. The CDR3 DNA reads TGTGCCTGGAGTAGGTCTAGGGGCGGAAGGGATAATCAGCCCCAGCATTTT.

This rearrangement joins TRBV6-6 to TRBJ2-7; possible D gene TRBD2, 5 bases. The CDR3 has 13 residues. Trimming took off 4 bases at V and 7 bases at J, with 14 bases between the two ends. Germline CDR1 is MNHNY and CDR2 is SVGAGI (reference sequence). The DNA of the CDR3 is TGTGCCAGCAGTTTCCTCCCTGGGGAGGAGCAGTACTTC. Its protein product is CASSFLPGEEQYF.

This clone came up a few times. CDR3 DNA: TGTGCCAGCAGTTACGCGAGGGATTCACCCCTCCACTTT. Translation gives CASSYARDSPLHF. The chain joins TRBV6-5 to TRBJ1-6; unclear D gene. This CDR3 is built from 13 residues. The V end lost 2 bases, the J end lost 8 bases, and 7 bases lay between the germline ends. Germline V gene data show CDR1 as MNHEY and CDR2 as SVGAGI.

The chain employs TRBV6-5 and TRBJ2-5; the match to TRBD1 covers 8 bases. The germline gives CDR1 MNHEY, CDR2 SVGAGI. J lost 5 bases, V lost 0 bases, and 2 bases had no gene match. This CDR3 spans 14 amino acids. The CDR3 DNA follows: TGTGCCAGCAGTTACTCGGACAGGGAGGAGACCCAGTACTTC. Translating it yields CASSYSDREETQYF.

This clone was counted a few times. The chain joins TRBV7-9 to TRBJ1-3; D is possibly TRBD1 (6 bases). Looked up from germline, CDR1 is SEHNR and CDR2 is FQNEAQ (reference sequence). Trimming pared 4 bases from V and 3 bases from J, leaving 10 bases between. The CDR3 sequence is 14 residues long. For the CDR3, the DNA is TGTGCCAGCAGCTCTAACAGGGATGGAAACACCATATATTTT. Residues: CASSSNRDGNTIYF. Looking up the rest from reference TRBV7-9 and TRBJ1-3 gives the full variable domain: DTGVSQNPRHKITKRGQNVTFRCDPISEHNRLYWYRQTLGQGPEFLTYFQNEAQLEKSRLLSDRFSAERPKGSFSTLEIQRTEQGDSAMYLCASSSNRDGNTIYFGEGSWLTVV.

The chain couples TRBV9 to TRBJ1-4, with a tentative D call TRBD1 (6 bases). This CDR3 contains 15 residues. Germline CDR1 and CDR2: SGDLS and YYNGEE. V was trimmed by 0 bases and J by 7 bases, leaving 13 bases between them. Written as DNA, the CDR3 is TGTGCCAGCAGCGTAGGGGCAGGGGATGTTGAAAAACTGTTTTTT. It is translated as CASSVGAGDVEKLFF.

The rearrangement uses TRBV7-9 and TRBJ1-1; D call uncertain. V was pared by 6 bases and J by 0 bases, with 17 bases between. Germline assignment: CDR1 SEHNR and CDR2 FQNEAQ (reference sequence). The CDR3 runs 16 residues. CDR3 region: CASRSVGQTMNTEAFF. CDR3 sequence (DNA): TGTGCCAGCAGGAGTGTTGGGCAGACGATGAACACTGAAGCTTTCTTT. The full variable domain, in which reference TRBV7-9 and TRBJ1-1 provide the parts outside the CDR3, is DTGVSQNPRHKITKRGQNVTFRCDPISEHNRLYWYRQTLGQGPEFLTYFQNEAQLEKSRLLSDRFSAERPKGSFSTLEIQRTEQGDSAMYLCASRSVGQTMNTEAFFGQGTRLTVV.